This T cell receptor beta chain originates from a study of cytomegalovirus exposure and HLA in healthy donors. At the level of the study: About 79 million unique TCRs from HLA-typed donors were held in an early data release.

This clone was seen only once. The antigen remains undetermined. Amplification used 60 Vbeta primers and 13 Jbeta primers. Clones were read by immunoSEQ multiplex PCR, and TCRdb kept only the in-frame ones, dropping some. The data hold roughly 190,000 clones, with roughly 81% observed a single time. Points from the study as a whole: Reports showed the classifier diagnosing cytomegalovirus status with high specificity and sensitivity. Beyond CMV serostatus, there was no information to go on about immune exposure. In vitro data verified a few CMV-associated chains as specific for CMV antigens.

The CDR3 runs to 14 residues. V lost 10 bases, J lost 0 bases, and 13 bases lay in between. Germline V gene data show CDR1 as MDHEN and CDR2 as SYDVKM. Sequenced material: PBMCs. This receptor was obtained from a woman in her 30s in good health and CMV-seropositive. The chain employs TRBV28 and TRBJ2-1; perhaps TRBD1 as D (6 bases). In DNA form, the CDR3 reads TGTGCCACGCACCGGGACAACTCCTACAATGAGCAGTTCTTC. This sequence encodes CATHRDNSYNEQFF.